This T cell receptor (beta chain) was profiled in a study of cytomegalovirus exposure and HLA in healthy donors. Both 60 Vbeta primers and 13 Jbeta primers went into the PCR. Sequencing was performed with immunoSEQ multiplex PCR; in TCRdb, only in-frame clones are kept and a portion is missing. Its table lists around 150,000 clones. Germline V lookup: CDR1 MNHEY, CDR2 SMNVEV (reference sequence). V was pared by 2 bases and J by 6 bases, with 7 bases of the junction left unmatched. The CDR3 spans 15 residues. This sequence joins TRBV27 and TRBJ2-7; 10 bases align to TRBD1. The source is an older woman in good health and CMV-seronegative. Sample: PBMCs. This CDR3 reads CASSLRDRGVTEQYF. For the CDR3, the DNA is TGTGCCAGCAGTTTAAGGGACAGGGGAGTTACCGAGCAGTACTTC.